This T cell receptor beta chain was captured in a study of beta chain features in type 1 diabetes. Whole-study context: Healthy donors and patients had similar age, gender and cell yields. Whole-study findings and limits: Patients and controls would share equally any PCR tilt toward shorter templates. Across all four CD4+ subsets, people with type 1 diabetes showed modestly shorter TCRB CDR3s.

In germline, CDR1 is SGHRS, CDR2 YFSETQ. The CDR3 is made up of 14 amino acids. Trimming took 0 bases from V and 9 from J, leaving 13 bases between them. Since all of the isolated RNA was reverse transcribed, expressed TCRB transcripts were what got sequenced. TCRdb keeps only in-frame clones here, not all; method: immunoSEQ multiplex PCR. The profile shows more than 85,000 clones, 30% to 50% of them singletons. This clone was seen a handful of times. What it binds is unknown. A CD45RO/CCR7/CD25/CD127/CD95/CD27 panel sorted naive, central memory, regulatory and stem cell-like memory CD4+ cells. The chain recombines TRBV5-1 with TRBJ2-1; possibly TRBD2 for D (5 bases). Sequencing was carried out using stem cell memory CD4+ T cells from blood. This TCR was sampled from a young woman in good health. CDR3 in amino acids: CASSLALVGAEQFF. The CDR3 DNA reads TGCGCCAGCAGCTTGGCACTAGTTGGCGCTGAGCAGTTCTTC.